The present T cell receptor beta chain was sequenced within a study of cytomegalovirus exposure and HLA in healthy donors. The V gene end was trimmed by 3 bases and the J gene end by 2 bases; junction bases not matched to a gene: 6. This CDR3 is 16 amino acids long. The germline V gene encodes CDR1 SGHRS and CDR2 YFSETQ. A multiplex PCR was run with 60 Vbeta primers and 13 Jbeta primers. TCRdb keeps only in-frame clones here, not all; method: immunoSEQ multiplex PCR. The data show roughly 250,000 clones, with over 70% seen just once and about 0.29% held by the top ten. Each donor was healthy, and each was a bone marrow donor.

The chain combines TRBV5-1 with TRBJ2-2, with 8 bases aligning to TRBD1. The source of this sequence is a girl aged 2 to 10 in good health and CMV-seronegative. The specimen was PBMCs. The CDR3 DNA follows: TGCGCCAGCAGCTCGGACAGGGTGGATAACACCGGGGAGCTGTTTTTT. Residues: CASSSDRVDNTGELFF. Together with reference TRBV5-1 and TRBJ2-2, the CDR3 gives the full variable domain: KAGVTQTPRYLIKTRGQQVTLSCSPISGHRSVSWYQQTPGQGLQFLFEYFSETQRNKGNFPGRFSGRQFSNSRSEMNVSTLELGDSALYLCASSSDRVDNTGELFFGEGSRLTVL.